These T cell receptor beta chains were read from a single sample in a study of cytomegalovirus exposure and HLA in healthy donors. TCRdb's table, derived via immunoSEQ multiplex PCR, lists solely in-frame clones and lacks some. The sample lists about 120,000 clones; 6.5% to 9.5% were seen once. The specimen sequenced was PBMCs. The origin of the receptors is a woman aged 40 to 50 in good health and CMV-seropositive. Both conserved end residues are part of each CDR3. The order of the fields is V gene, CDR3 protein.

>TRBV4-1
CASSRVAGNEQYF
>TRBV5-1
CASSPEGDTEAFF
>TRBV7-9
CASSAPGTPIYEQYF
>TRBV6-5
CASRERTGGYTEAFF
>TRBV19
CASSRIMAGNNSPLHF
>TRBV27
CASSSGVGAQNIQYF
>TRBV11-2
CASSLERQGGYGYTF
>TRBV7-9
CASSSNPGHSSYEQYF
>TRBV10-2
CASWVTGTKAFF
>TRBV19
CASSKDRRTGELFF
>TRBV19
CASSIGRGGRDEQFF
>TRBV12-2
CASRTEDYEQYF
>TRBV9
CASSGRTGRSSETQYF
>TRBV14
CASSFLPNTEAFF
>TRBV23-1
CASISILTGGMAKNIQYF
>TRBV19
CASSIQGDQPQHF
>TRBV28
CASSFWDSRNYGYTF
>TRBV30
CAWSVEAPYEQYF
>TRBV9
CASSKGLAGGLEGNEQFF
>TRBV5-1
CASSTGTAENIQYF
>TRBV27
CASSHPRTGMNTEAFF
>TRBV7-9
CASSFGLNEQFF
>TRBV10-2
CASSESVRGEAFF
>TRBV5-1
CASSVAGGAGYGYTF
>TRBV21-1
CASSTPDRGEWQPQHF
>TRBV30
CASRDRNTNYGYTF
>TRBV6-6
CASSYPPLEAFF
>TRBV5-1
CASSFGGGYTF
>TRBV6-5
CASSYRDRVWETQYF
>TRBV2
CASSEAAGAKGYTF
>TRBV29-1
CSVEDRGQSEQYF
>TRBV7-9
CASSPQTGDTEAFF
>TRBV7-9
CASSSSGQEETQYF
>TRBV11-2
CASSLGQNYGYTF
>TRBV4-1
CASSVQGAKNIQYF
>TRBV25-1
CASSDGYEQYF
>TRBV7-9
CASSFLSDRTDTQYF
>TRBV5-1
CASRTDPQSYQETQYF
>TRBV6-5
CASSYSRGGQPQHF
>TRBV6-6
CASSEGVLGAFF
>TRBV2
CASSEQGYEQYF
>TRBV12-5
CASGPRTGTGEQYF
>TRBV5-1
CASSLDYRGYNEQFF
>TRBV11-3
CASSPNPSSYNEQFF
>TRBV5-1
CASSGRETTEAFF
>TRBV30
CAWNYRVGYTF
>TRBV7-9
CASSLRVAGPGDEQYF
>TRBV29-1
CSVETGFPLDTEAFF
>TRBV28
CASIPPGKRNDNEQFF
>TRBV6-4
CASSDSMGLAGDNEQFF
>TRBV7-9
CASSQGREGTEAFF
>TRBV4-1
CASSQGDREVKLFF
>TRBV7-3
CASSVRGRDPDTQYF
>TRBV6-5
CASSYARGGNQPQHF
>TRBV6-5
CASTPGQPNTGELFF
>TRBV5-1
CASSFVGGRNAGQVHEQYF
>TRBV20-1
CSARDGPEAFF
>TRBV28
CASSYRGEDTEAFF
>TRBV27
CASSPGTSGERSYNEQFF